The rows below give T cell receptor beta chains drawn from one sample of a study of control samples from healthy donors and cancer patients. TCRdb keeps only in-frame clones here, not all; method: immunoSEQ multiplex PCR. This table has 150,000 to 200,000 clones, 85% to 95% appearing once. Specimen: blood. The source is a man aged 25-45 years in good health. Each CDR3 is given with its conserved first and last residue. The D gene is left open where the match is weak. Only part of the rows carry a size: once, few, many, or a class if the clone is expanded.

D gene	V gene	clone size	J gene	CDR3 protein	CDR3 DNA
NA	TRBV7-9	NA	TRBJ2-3	CASSFHRDSTDTQYF	TGTGCCAGCAGCTTTCACAGGGATTCCACAGATACGCAGTATTTT
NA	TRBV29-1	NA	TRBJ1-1	CSAQGGEAFF	TGCAGCGCGCAGGGAGGTGAAGCTTTCTTT
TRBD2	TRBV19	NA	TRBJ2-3	CASSGLAGPDTQYF	TGTGCCAGTAGCGGACTAGCGGGGCCAGATACGCAGTATTTT
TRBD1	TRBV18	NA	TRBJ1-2	CASSPTGLYGYTF	TGTGCCAGCTCACCGACAGGGCTCTATGGCTACACCTTC
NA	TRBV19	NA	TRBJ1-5	CASSIDSRGAYQPQHF	TGTGCCAGTAGTATAGATTCGAGGGGGGCGTATCAGCCCCAGCATTTT
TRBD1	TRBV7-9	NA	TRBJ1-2	CASSHGTANYGYTF	TGTGCCAGCAGCCACGGGACAGCTAACTATGGCTACACCTTC
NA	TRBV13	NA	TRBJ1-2	CASSLQGNNYGYTF	TGTGCCAGCAGCTTACAGGGAAACAACTATGGCTACACCTTC
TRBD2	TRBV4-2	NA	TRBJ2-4	CASSHHVSAASGGAFGKNIQYF	TGTGCCAGCAGCCACCACGTCTCCGCGGCTAGCGGGGGGGCCTTTGGCAAAAACATTCAGTACTTC
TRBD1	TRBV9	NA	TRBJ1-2	CASSPTIRDRALYGYTF	TGTGCCAGCAGCCCAACGATACGGGACAGGGCCCTCTATGGCTACACCTTC
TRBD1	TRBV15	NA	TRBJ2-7	CATSRDRTGGSYEQYF	TGTGCCACCAGCAGAGATAGGACAGGGGGCTCCTACGAGCAGTACTTC
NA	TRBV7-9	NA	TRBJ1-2	CASSLGADYGYTF	TGTGCCAGCAGCTTAGGGGCGGACTATGGCTACACCTTC
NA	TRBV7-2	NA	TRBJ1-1	CASSLEGGVGAFF	TGTGCCAGCAGCTTAGAGGGTGGGGTGGGAGCTTTCTTT
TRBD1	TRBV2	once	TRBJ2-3	CASSEGQGAADTQYF	TGTGCCAGCAGCGAAGGACAGGGGGCCGCAGATACGCAGTATTTT
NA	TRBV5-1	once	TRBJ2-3	CASASSRVSSTDTQYF	TGCGCCAGCGCATCCTCCAGGGTTTCTAGCACAGATACGCAGTATTTT
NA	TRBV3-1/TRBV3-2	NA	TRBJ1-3	CASSRQRNTIYF	TGTGCCAGCAGCCGACAGAGAAACACCATATATTTT
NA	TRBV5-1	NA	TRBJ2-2	CASSLTGRVDTGELFF	TGCGCCAGCAGCTTGACAGGGAGGGTTGACACCGGGGAGCTGTTTTTT
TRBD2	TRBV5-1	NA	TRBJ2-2	CASSASGTRNTGELFF	TGCGCCAGCAGCGCTTCCGGGACTAGGAACACCGGGGAGCTGTTTTTT
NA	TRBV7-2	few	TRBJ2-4	CASSYTGTKVQYF	TGTGCCAGCAGCTACACCGGGACAAAGGTCCAGTACTTC
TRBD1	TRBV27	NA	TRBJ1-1	CASSLSQGALSTEAFF	TGTGCCAGCAGTTTATCCCAGGGGGCGCTTTCGACTGAAGCTTTCTTT
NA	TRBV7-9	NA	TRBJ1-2	CASSQVTFGINYGYTF	TGTGCCAGCAGCCAAGTCACGTTCGGGATTAACTATGGCTACACCTTC
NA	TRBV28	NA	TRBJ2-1	CASSQQAYEQFF	TGTGCCAGCAGTCAACAGGCGTATGAGCAGTTCTTC
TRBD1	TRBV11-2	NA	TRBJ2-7	CASSSTGNEQYF	TGTGCCAGCAGCTCGACAGGGAACGAGCAGTACTTC
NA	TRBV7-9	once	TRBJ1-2	CASSPLGVGGYTF	TGTGCCAGCAGCCCACTCGGGGTTGGGGGCTACACCTTC
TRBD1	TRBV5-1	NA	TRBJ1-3	CASSYDRVRDTIYF	TGCGCCAGCAGCTATGACAGGGTCCGGGACACCATATATTTT
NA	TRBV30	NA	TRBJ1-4	CAWSPFSPREKLFF	TGTGCCTGGAGCCCGTTTTCGCCTCGTGAAAAACTGTTTTTT
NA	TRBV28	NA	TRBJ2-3	CASSLQGRLTDTQYF	TGTGCCAGCAGTTTACAGGGCAGACTCACAGATACGCAGTATTTT
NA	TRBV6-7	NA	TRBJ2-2	CASSYSRPLGANTGELFF	TGTGCCAGCAGTTACTCCCGTCCGTTGGGGGCCAACACCGGGGAGCTGTTTTTT
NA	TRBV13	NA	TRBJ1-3	CASSLSGNTIYF	TGTGCCAGCAGCTTATCCGGAAACACCATATATTTT
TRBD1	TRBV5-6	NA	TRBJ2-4	CASSLPPGQKAKNIQYF	TGTGCCAGCAGCTTACCTCCGGGACAGAAAGCCAAAAACATTCAGTACTTC
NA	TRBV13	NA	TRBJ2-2	CASSSQVANTGELFF	TGTGCCAGCAGCAGTCAAGTAGCGAACACCGGGGAGCTGTTTTTT
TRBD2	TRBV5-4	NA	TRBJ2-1	CASSFGSGGSYNEQFF	TGTGCCAGCAGCTTCGGAAGCGGGGGCTCCTACAATGAGCAGTTCTTC
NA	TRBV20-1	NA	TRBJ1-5	CSASLVDNYSNQPQHF	TGCAGTGCTAGTTTGGTGGACAACTATAGCAATCAGCCCCAGCATTTT
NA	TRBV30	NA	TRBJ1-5	CAWSTGPTINQPQHF	TGTGCCTGGAGCACGGGACCGACGATCAATCAGCCCCAGCATTTT
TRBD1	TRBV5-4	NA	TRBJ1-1	CASSSGGGWTEAFF	TGTGCCAGCAGCTCAGGGGGCGGGTGGACTGAAGCTTTCTTT
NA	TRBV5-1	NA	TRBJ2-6	CASSRGGRPSGANVLTF	TGCGCCAGCAGCAGGGGCGGGCGGCCCTCTGGGGCCAACGTCCTGACTTTC
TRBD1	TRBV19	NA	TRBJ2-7	CASSTQDREYEQYF	TGTGCCAGTAGTACCCAAGACAGGGAGTACGAGCAGTACTTC
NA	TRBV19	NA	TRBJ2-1	CASSIGGPSYNEQFF	TGTGCCAGTAGTATAGGGGGGCCCTCCTACAATGAGCAGTTCTTC
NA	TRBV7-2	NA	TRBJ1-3	CASSLAGGSGNTIYF	TGTGCCAGCAGCTTAGCCGGGGGGTCCGGAAACACCATATATTTT
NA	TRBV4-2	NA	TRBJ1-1	CASSQVAGDAFF	TGTGCCAGCAGCCAAGTCGCAGGGGACGCTTTCTTT
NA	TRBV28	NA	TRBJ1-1	CASSRFTEAFF	TGTGCCAGCAGTCGCTTCACTGAAGCTTTCTTT